One TCR beta chain is described in this entry. Its specificity is not known. The material for each subset, its genomic DNA, was split evenly across several immunoSEQ plates. As originally analysed: Filtering of immunoSEQ junctional sequences could not match full-length read filtering. Only in-frame clones appear in the TCRdb table, and some are missing; sequencing was by immunoSEQ multiplex PCR. D and trimming come from the DNA, and the V and J calls and clone size come from that table. Of about 1.5 million clones listed, roughly 96% were seen once; the top ten hold approximately 1.1%. The data were obtained in a study of shared clonotypes between healthy human individuals. At the level of the study: Ranging from 18 to 49 in age, donors were a couple of women and three men.

CDR1 SGDLS and CDR2 YYNGEE come from the germline V gene. The CDR3 is 15 amino acids. V lost 0 bases and J lost 7; bases outside the gene matches: 5. Study findings and constraints: An expected dependence of interdonor clonotype sharing on sequencing depth was noted.

This receptor was obtained from a man younger than 40 in good health. The chain combines TRBV9 with TRBJ2-1, with 9 nucleotides matching TRBD2. The sequenced material came from naive CD4+ T cells sorted from blood. Indicated subset: CD45RA+ positively selected. Here the CDR3 reads CASSVGLAAQNEQFF. In DNA form, the CDR3 reads TGTGCCAGCAGCGTAGGACTAGCGGCGCAAAATGAGCAGTTCTTC.